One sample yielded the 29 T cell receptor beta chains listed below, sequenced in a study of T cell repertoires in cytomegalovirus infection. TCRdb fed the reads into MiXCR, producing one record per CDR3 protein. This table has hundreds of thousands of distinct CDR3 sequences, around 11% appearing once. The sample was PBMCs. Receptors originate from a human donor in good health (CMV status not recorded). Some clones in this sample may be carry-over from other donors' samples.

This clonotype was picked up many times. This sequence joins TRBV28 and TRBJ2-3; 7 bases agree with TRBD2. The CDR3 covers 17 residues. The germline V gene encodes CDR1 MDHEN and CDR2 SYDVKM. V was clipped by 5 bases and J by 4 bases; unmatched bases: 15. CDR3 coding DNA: TGTGCCAGCAGTCCTCCGGGGATAAGCGGGGCACCAGATACGCAGTATTTT. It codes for CASSPPGISGAPDTQYF.

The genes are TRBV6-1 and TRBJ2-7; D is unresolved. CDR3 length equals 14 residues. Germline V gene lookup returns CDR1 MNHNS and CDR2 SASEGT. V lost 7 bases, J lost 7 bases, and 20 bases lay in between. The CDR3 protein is CASTRTDLRSEQYF. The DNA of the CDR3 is TGTGCCAGCACTCGGACGGATCTACGATCAGAGCAGTACTTC.

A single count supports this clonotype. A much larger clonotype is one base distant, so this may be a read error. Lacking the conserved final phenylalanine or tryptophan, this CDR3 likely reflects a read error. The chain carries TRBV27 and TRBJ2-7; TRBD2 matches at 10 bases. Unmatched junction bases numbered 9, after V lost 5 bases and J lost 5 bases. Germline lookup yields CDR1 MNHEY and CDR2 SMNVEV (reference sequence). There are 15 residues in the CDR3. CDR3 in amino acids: CASSQGSGREHEQYL. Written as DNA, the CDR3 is TGTGCCAGCAGTCAGGGAAGCGGGAGGGAACACGAGCAGTACCTC.

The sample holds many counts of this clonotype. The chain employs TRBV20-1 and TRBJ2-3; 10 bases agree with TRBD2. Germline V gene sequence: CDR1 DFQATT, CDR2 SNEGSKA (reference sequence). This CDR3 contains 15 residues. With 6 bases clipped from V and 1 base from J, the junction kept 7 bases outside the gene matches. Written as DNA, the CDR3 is TGCAGTGCACAGCGGGGGGGCATCCGCACAGATACGCAGTATTTT. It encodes CSAQRGGIRTDTQYF.

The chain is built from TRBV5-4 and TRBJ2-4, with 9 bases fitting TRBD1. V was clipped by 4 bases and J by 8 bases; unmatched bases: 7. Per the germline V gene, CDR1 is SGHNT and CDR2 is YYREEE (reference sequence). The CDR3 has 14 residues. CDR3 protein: CASSPRDRDDIQYF. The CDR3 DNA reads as TGTGCCAGCAGCCCCCGGGACAGGGATGACATTCAGTACTTC.

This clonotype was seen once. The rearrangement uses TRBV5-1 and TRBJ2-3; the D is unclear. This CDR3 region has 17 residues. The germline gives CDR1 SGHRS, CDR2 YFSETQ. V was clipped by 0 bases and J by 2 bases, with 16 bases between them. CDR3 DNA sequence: TGCGCCAGCAGCTTGGTGAGCCAGATCCTTTACACAGATACGCAGTATTTT. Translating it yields CASSLVSQILYTDTQYF. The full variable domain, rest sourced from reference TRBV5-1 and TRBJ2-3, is KAGVTQTPRYLIKTRGQQVTLSCSPISGHRSVSWYQQTPGQGLQFLFEYFSETQRNKGNFPGRFSGRQFSNSRSEMNVSTLELGDSALYLCASSLVSQILYTDTQYFGPGTRLTVL.

CDR3 DNA sequence: TGTGCCAGCAGTTTATCCGCGGGAGGGCCCCAAAACGAGCAGTACTTC. Its translation is CASSLSAGGPQNEQYF. The V and J genes are TRBV28 and TRBJ2-7, with 9 positions matching TRBD2. CDR1 is MDHEN, CDR2 SYDVKM, per germline. This CDR3 has 16 residues. V lost 1 base, J lost 5 bases, and 9 bases stayed unmatched.

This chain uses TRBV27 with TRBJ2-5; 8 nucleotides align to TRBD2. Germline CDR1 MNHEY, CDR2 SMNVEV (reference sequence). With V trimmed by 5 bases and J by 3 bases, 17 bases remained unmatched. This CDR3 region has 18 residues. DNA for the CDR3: TGTGCCAGCAGTCCCGCCACCCGGGGAGCGGGGGCCGAAGAGACCCAGTACTTC. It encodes CASSPATRGAGAEETQYF.

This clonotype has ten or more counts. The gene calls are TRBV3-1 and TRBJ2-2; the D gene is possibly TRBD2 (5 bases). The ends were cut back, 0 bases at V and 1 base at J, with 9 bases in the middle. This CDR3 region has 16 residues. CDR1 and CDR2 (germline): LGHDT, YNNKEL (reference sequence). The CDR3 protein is CASSQERVWNTGELFF. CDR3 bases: TGTGCCAGCAGCCAAGAGCGGGTTTGGAACACCGGGGAGCTGTTTTTT.

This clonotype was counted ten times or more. Here the CDR3 reads CASSLALGPEAFF. The CDR3 nucleotides are TGTGCCAGCAGCTTAGCACTAGGACCTGAAGCTTTCTTT. The rearrangement links TRBV7-2 to TRBJ1-1; D gene uncertain. This CDR3 has 13 amino acids. Trimming took off 0 bases at V and 6 bases at J, with 8 bases between the two ends. Germline V gene data show CDR1 as SGHTA and CDR2 as FQGNSA.

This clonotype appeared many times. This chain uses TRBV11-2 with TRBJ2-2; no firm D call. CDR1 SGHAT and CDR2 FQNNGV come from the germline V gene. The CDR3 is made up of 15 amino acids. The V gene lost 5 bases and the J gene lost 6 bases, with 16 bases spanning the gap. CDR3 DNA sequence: TGTGCCAGCAGCATTCTGGGGTTTAGTTCCGGGGAGCTGTTTTTT. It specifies CASSILGFSSGELFF.

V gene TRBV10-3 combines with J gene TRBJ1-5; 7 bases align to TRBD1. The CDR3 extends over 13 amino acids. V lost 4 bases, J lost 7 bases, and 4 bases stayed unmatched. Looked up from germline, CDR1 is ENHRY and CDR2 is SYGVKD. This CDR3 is CAISVTGVQPQHF. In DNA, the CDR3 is TGTGCCATCAGTGTTACAGGGGTACAGCCCCAGCATTTT.

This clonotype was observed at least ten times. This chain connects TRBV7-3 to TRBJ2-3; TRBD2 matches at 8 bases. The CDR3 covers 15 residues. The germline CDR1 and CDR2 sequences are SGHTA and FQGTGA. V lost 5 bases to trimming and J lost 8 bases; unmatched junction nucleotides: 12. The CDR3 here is CASSPRGGPMGTQYF. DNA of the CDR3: TGTGCCAGCAGCCCTCGCGGGGGGCCCATGGGTACGCAGTATTTT.

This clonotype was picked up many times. This CDR3 reads CASSITSNYNEQFF. CDR3 sequence (DNA): TGTGCCAGTAGTATAACTAGCAACTACAATGAGCAGTTCTTC. The rearrangement uses TRBV19 and TRBJ2-1, with a possible D match to TRBD2 (6 bases). Germline V lookup: CDR1 LNHDA, CDR2 SQIVND (reference sequence). V dropped 2 bases and J dropped 3 bases, with 8 bases sitting between them. This CDR3 is 14 amino acids long.

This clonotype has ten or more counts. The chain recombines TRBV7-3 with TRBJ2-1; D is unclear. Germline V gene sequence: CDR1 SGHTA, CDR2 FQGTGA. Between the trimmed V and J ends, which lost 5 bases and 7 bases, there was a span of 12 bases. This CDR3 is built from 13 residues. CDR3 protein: CASSPPSRNEQFF. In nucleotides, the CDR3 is TGTGCCAGCAGCCCCCCAAGTAGGAATGAGCAGTTCTTC.

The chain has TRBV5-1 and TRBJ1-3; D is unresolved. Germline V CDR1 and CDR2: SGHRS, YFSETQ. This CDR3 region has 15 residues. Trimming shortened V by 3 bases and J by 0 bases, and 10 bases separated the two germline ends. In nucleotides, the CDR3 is TGCGCCAGCAGCTCCGGACGGAACTCTGGAAACACCATATATTTT. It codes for CASSSGRNSGNTIYF.

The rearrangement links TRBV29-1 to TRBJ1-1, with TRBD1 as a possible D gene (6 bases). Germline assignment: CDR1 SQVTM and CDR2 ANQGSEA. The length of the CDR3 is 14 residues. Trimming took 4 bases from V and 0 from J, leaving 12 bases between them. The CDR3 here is CSVGRTALNTEAFF. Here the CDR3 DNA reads TGCAGCGTTGGCCGGACAGCCCTGAACACTGAAGCTTTCTTT.

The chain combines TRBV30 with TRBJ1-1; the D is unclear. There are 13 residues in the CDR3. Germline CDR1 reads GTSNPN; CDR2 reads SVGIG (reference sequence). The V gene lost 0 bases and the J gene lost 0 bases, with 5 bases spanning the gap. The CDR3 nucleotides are TGTGCCTGGAGTGTTCGGCTGAACACTGAAGCTTTCTTT. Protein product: CAWSVRLNTEAFF.

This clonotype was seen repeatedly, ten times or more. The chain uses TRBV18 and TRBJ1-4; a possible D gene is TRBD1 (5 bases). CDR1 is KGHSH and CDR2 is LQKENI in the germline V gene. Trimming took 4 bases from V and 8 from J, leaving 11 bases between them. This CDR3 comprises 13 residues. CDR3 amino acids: CASSRGTREKLFF. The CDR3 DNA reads TGTGCCAGCTCACGAGGGACCCGAGAAAAACTGTTTTTT.

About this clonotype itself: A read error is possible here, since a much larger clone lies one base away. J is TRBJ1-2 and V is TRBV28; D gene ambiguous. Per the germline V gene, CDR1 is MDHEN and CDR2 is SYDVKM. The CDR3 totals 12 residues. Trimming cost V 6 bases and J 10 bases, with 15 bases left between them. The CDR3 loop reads CASSREADDYTF. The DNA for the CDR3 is TGTGCCAGCAGCCGGGAAGCGGATGACTACACCTTC.

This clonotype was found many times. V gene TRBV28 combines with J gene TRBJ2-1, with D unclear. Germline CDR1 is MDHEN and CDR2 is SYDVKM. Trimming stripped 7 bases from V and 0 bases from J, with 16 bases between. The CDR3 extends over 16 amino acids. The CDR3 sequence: CASIATGGNSYNEQFF. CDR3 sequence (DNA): TGTGCCAGCATTGCGACGGGCGGAAACTCCTACAATGAGCAGTTCTTC.

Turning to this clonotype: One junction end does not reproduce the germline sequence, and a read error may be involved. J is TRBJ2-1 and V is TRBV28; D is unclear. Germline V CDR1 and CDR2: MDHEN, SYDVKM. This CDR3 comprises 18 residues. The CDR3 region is CASSPPWGEVRSYNERFF. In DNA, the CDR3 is TGTGCCAGCAGTCCTCCCTGGGGTGAGGTTCGGTCCTACAATGAGCGGTTCTTC.

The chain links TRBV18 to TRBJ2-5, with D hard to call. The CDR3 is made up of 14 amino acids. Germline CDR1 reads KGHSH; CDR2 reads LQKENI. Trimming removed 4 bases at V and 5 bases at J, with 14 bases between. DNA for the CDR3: TGTGCCAGCTCACGACTCGATCCGCCGGAGACCCAGTACTTC. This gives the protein CASSRLDPPETQYF.

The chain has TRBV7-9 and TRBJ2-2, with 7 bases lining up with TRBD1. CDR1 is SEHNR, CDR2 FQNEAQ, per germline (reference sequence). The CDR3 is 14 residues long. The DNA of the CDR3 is TGTGGGGAGACGGGACAGCGGAACACCGGGGAGCTGTTTTTT. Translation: CGETGQRNTGELFF. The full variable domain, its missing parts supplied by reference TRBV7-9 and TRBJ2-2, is DTGVSQNPRHKITKRGQNVTFRCDPISEHNRLYWYRQTLGQGPEFLTYFQNEAQLEKSRLLSDRFSAERPKGSFSTLEIQRTEQGDSAMYLCGETGQRNTGELFFGEGSRLTVL.

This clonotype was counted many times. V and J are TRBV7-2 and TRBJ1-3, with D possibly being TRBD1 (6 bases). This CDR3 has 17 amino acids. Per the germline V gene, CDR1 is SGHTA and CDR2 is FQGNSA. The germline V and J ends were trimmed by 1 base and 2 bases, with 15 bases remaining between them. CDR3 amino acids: CASSLGGPGETGNTIYF. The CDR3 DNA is TGTGCCAGCAGCTTAGGAGGTCCAGGGGAGACTGGAAACACCATATATTTT. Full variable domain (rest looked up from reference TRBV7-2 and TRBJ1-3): GAGVSQSPSNKVTEKGKDVELRCDPISGHTALYWYRQSLGQGLEFLIYFQGNSAPDKSGLPSDRFSAERTGGSVSTLTIQRTQQEDSAVYLCASSLGGPGETGNTIYFGEGSWLTVV.

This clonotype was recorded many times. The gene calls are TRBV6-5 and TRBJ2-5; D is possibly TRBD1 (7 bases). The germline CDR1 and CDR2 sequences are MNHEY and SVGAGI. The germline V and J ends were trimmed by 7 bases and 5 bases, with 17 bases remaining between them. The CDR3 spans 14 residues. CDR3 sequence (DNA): TGTGCCAGCACCAGGGGGACTGGCGGGGAGACCCAGTACTTC. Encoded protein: CASTRGTGGETQYF.

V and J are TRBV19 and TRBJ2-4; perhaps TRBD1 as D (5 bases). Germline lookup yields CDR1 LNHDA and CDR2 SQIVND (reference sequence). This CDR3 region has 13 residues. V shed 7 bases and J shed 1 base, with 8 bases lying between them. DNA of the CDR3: TGTGCCAGTACGTCAGGGGCCAAAAACATTCAGTACTTC. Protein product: CASTSGAKNIQYF. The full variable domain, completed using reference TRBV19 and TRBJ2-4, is DGGITQSPKYLFRKEGQNVTLSCEQNLNHDAMYWYRQDPGQGLRLIYYSQIVNDFQKGDIAEGYSVSREKKESFPLTVTSAQKNPTAFYLCASTSGAKNIQYFGAGTRLSVL.

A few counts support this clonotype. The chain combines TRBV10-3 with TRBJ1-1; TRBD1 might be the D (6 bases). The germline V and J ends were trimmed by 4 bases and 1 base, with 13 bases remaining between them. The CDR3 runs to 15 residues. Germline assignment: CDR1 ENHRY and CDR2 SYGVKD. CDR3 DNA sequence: TGTGCCATCAGTGCCCGGGACACCTCGAACACTGAAGCTTTCTTT. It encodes CAISARDTSNTEAFF.

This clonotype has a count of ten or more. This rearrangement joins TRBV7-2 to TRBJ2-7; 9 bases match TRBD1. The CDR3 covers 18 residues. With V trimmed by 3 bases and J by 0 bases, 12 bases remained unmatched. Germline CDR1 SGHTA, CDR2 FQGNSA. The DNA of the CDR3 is TGTGCCAGCAGCTTTCGTATGACCGGGACAGGGTACTCCTACGAGCAGTACTTC. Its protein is CASSFRMTGTGYSYEQYF.